Below, 27 T cell receptor beta chains from the same sample are listed, as sequenced in a study of T cells in Graves' hyperthyroidism and ophthalmopathy (dated by TCRdb to between 2019 and 2020). Receptors were amplified or captured by multiplex PCR. Sequencing was carried out with an Illumina HiSeq 2000. The TCR beta CDR3 regions were amplified from the RNA transcripts. The first round of RT-PCR for the TCR CDR3 was performed with the HTBI primer set and the Qiagen OneStep RT-PCR kit. The raw public reads went through TCRdb reprocessing: fastp at Q25, MiXCR clone calling, in-frame beta chains kept. Each CDR3 protein appears once, grouped with its most common genes and DNA. This sample lists 560,000 or so distinct CDR3 sequences; 46% were detected once. The top ten clonotypes cover roughly 8.2% of the sample. Sequences were obtained from peripheral blood or thyroid tissue (not recorded which). These receptor sequences come from a woman aged 18-29 years with Graves' hyperthyroidism. Donor details come from another sample of the same person, matched by shared clones.

The V gene is TRBV5-1, the J gene TRBJ1-1; the D is unclear. The CDR3 length is 17 residues. V dropped 0 bases and J dropped 4 bases, with 19 bases sitting between them. Germline V gene lookup returns CDR1 SGHRS and CDR2 YFSETQ. CDR3: CASSLVVSVSGGTEAFF. The CDR3 bases are TGCGCCAGCAGCTTGGTAGTGTCAGTCTCCGGCGGCACTGAAGCTTTCTTT.

This clonotype came up a few times. The chain carries TRBV19 and TRBJ2-7; TRBD1 agrees at 8 bases. This CDR3 region has 16 residues. V gave up 3 bases and J gave up 3 bases; unmatched junction bases: 10. Germline V gene data show CDR1 as LNHDA and CDR2 as SQIVND (reference sequence). This CDR3 reads CASSITPGTGFYEQYF. The CDR3 DNA is TGTGCCAGTAGTATCACCCCCGGGACAGGTTTCTACGAGCAGTACTTC.

The rearrangement joins TRBV29-1 to TRBJ1-2; D possibly corresponds to TRBD1 (5 bases). The ends were cut back, 8 bases at V and 0 bases at J, with 7 bases in the middle. CDR1 and CDR2 (germline): SQVTM, ANQGSEA. This CDR3 contains 11 residues. The CDR3 here is CSLDTNYGYTF. CDR3 nucleotides: TGCAGCTTGGACACTAACTATGGCTACACCTTC. Full variable domain (remainder filled in from reference TRBV29-1 and TRBJ1-2): SAVISQKPSRDICQRGTSLTIQCQVDSQVTMMFWYRQQPGQSLTLIATANQGSEATYESGFVIDKFPISRPNLTFSTLTVSNMSPEDSSIYLCSLDTNYGYTFGSGTRLTVV.

J is TRBJ2-5 and V is TRBV2; 7 bases align to TRBD2. The length of the CDR3 is 13 residues. The J segment lost 2 bases and the V segment lost 8 bases, leaving 5 bases of the junction unmatched. The V gene's germline CDR1 is SNHLY and CDR2 FYNNEI. Written as DNA, the CDR3 is TGTGCCAGCTTGGGGGGGGGTCAAGAGACCCAGTACTTC. The encoded protein is CASLGGGQETQYF. Filled out from reference TRBV2 and TRBJ2-5, the complete variable domain reads EPEVTQTPSHQVTQMGQEVILRCVPISNHLYFYWYRQILGQKVEFLVSFYNNEISEKSEIFDDQFSVERPDGSNFTLKIRSTKLEDSAMYFCASLGGGQETQYFGPGTRLLVL.

V is TRBV19 and J is TRBJ1-3; D not certain. The CDR3 has 16 amino acids. Germline V lookup: CDR1 LNHDA, CDR2 SQIVND (reference sequence). Trimming removed 6 bases at V and 0 bases at J, with 15 bases between. As DNA, the CDR3 is TGTGCCAGTAGGACCCTTCCGGGATACTCTGGAAACACCATATATTTT. This gives the protein CASRTLPGYSGNTIYF.

This clonotype appeared many times. The V call is TRBV2, the J call TRBJ1-1; 7 bases align to TRBD1. Germline CDR1 is SNHLY and CDR2 is FYNNEI. V gave up 4 bases and J gave up 6 bases; unmatched junction bases: 5. This CDR3 is 13 amino acids long. The CDR3 region has the DNA TGTGCCAGCAGTGGACAGGGTATGGCTGAAGCTTTCTTT. Protein product: CASSGQGMAEAFF.

Points on this clonotype: This may be a read error, as it is one base from a much larger clone. The V gene is TRBV20-1, the J gene TRBJ2-5; D ambiguous. The CDR3 consists of 12 residues. Germline V lookup: CDR1 DFQATT, CDR2 SNEGSKA (reference sequence). The DNA of the CDR3 is TGCAGTGCTAGGATCGGTGAAGAGACCAAGTACTTC. It translates to CSARIGEETKYF.

Only a few counts were recorded for this clonotype. The chain is built from TRBV5-1 and TRBJ1-1, with D unresolved. The germline V and J ends were trimmed by 0 bases and 0 bases, with 12 bases remaining between them. The CDR3 length is 16 residues. Per the germline V gene, CDR1 is SGHRS and CDR2 is YFSETQ. The CDR3 region has the DNA TGCGCCAGCAGCTTGGCCCAGGAGCCCATGAACACTGAAGCTTTCTTT. Protein product: CASSLAQEPMNTEAFF. The full variable domain, completed using reference TRBV5-1 and TRBJ1-1, is KAGVTQTPRYLIKTRGQQVTLSCSPISGHRSVSWYQQTPGQGLQFLFEYFSETQRNKGNFPGRFSGRQFSNSRSEMNVSTLELGDSALYLCASSLAQEPMNTEAFFGQGTRLTVV.

V gene TRBV7-6 combines with J gene TRBJ2-7, with TRBD1 matching over 10 bases. Germline V lookup: CDR1 SGHVS, CDR2 FNYEAQ. The CDR3 sequence is 16 residues long. V shed 5 bases, J shed 4 bases, and the junction held 11 bases outside the gene matches. The CDR3 DNA sequence: TGTGCCAGCAGCCATCGGGGACAGGGGTCCGTGTACGAGCAGTACTTC. Protein product: CASSHRGQGSVYEQYF.

The chain couples TRBV5-1 to TRBJ2-7; 7 nucleotides match TRBD2. Germline CDR1 reads SGHRS; CDR2 reads YFSETQ. The CDR3 sequence is 15 residues long. Losses at the gene ends were 4 bases for V and 1 base for J; bases not matched to a gene: 8. The CDR3 region has the DNA TGCGCCAGCAGCCCCGGGACTACACGATCCTACGAGCAGTACTTC. Translated: CASSPGTTRSYEQYF.

The sample holds many counts of this clonotype. The chain carries TRBV7-2 and TRBJ1-4; 8 bases agree with TRBD1. Trimming removed 4 bases from V and 7 bases from J; junction bases left unmatched: 5. This CDR3 has 14 amino acids. Germline CDR1 is SGHTA and CDR2 is FQGNSA. The CDR3 nucleotides are TGTGCCAGCAGCTGGCCAGGGGGCGGTGAAAAACTGTTTTTT. It codes for CASSWPGGGEKLFF.

The rearrangement joins TRBV5-6 to TRBJ1-5; D may be TRBD1 (5 bases). The CDR3 totals 14 residues. Germline V gene sequence: CDR1 SGHDT, CDR2 YYEEEE. The V gene lost 1 base and the J gene lost 4 bases, with 9 bases spanning the gap. CDR3 nucleotide sequence: TGTGCCAGCAGCTTGAGGTGGGGGAATCAGCCCCAGCATTTT. It yields the protein CASSLRWGNQPQHF.

The chain uses TRBV7-2 and TRBJ2-5; D might be TRBD2 (5 bases). Trimming stripped 4 bases from V and 1 base from J, with 13 bases between. Germline V gene lookup returns CDR1 SGHTA and CDR2 FQGNSA. This CDR3 is 15 amino acids long. This CDR3 is CASSYQEGGQETQYF. The CDR3 nucleotides are TGTGCCAGCAGCTACCAAGAGGGCGGCCAAGAGACCCAGTACTTC.

The J gene is TRBJ1-2, the V gene TRBV29-1; 8 positions agree with TRBD1. Germline V gene data show CDR1 as SQVTM and CDR2 as ANQGSEA. The CDR3 consists of 15 residues. Trimming took 6 bases from V and 4 from J; bases not matched to a gene: 13. The CDR3 nucleotides are TGCAGCGTAACGCCGGACAGGGACGCACCCTATGGCTACACCTTC. Translation: CSVTPDRDAPYGYTF.

Details on this clonotype: At one end the junction does not follow the germline gene, possibly because of a read error. The rearrangement links TRBV7-9 to TRBJ2-6, with a weak D call TRBD2 (6 bases). Germline CDR1 SEHNR, CDR2 FQNEAQ (reference sequence). The CDR3 loop spans 14 amino acids. In DNA form, the CDR3 reads TGTGCCAGCAGCCGTAAATGGGGGGACAACGTCCTGACTTTC. This gives the protein CASSRKWGDNVLTF.

With regard to this clonotype: A read error may explain this, as a much larger clone is one base away. The gene calls are TRBV7-8 and TRBJ1-1, with D uncertain. The V gene's germline CDR1 is SGHVS and CDR2 FQNEAQ. The length of the CDR3 is 12 residues. V lost 2 bases, J lost 5 bases, and 6 bases lay in between. In nucleotides, the CDR3 is TGTGCCAGCAGCTTACAGGAGACTGAAGCTTTCTTT. Translation gives CASSLQETEAFF. The whole variable domain, filled in from reference TRBV7-8 and TRBJ1-1, reads GAGVSQSPRYKVAKRGQDVALRCDPISGHVSLFWYQQALGQGPEFLTYFQNEAQLDKSGLPSDRFFAERPEGSVSTLKIQRTQQEDSAVYLCASSLQETEAFFGQGTRLTVV.

V is TRBV29-1 and J is TRBJ2-5, with TRBD1 matching 8 bases. Germline lookup yields CDR1 SQVTM and CDR2 ANQGSEA. With V trimmed by 8 bases and J by 5 bases, 10 bases remained unmatched. The CDR3 runs to 13 residues. The CDR3 protein is CSPTGGLEETQYF. The CDR3 nucleotides read TGCAGCCCTACAGGGGGGTTGGAGGAGACCCAGTACTTC.

This clonotype was seen ten or more times. The chain couples TRBV24-1 to TRBJ1-1, with 10 bases lining up with TRBD1. Trimming removed 7 bases from V and 7 bases from J; junction bases left unmatched: 5. The CDR3 consists of 13 residues. Germline V gene data show CDR1 as KGHDR and CDR2 as SFDVKD. CDR3 loop: CATSPGTGVEAFF. The CDR3 DNA follows: TGTGCCACCAGCCCCGGGACAGGGGTTGAAGCTTTCTTT.

This clonotype turned up a few times. This rearrangement joins TRBV2 to TRBJ1-2, with 11 bases identical to TRBD1. The germline gives CDR1 SNHLY, CDR2 FYNNEI. CDR3 length equals 16 residues. J was trimmed by 2 bases and V by 5 bases; bases with no gene match: 7. The CDR3 DNA is TGTGCCAGCAGTCCTGCCCGGGACAGGGGGAACTATGGCTACACCTTC. Its protein product is CASSPARDRGNYGYTF.

The V and J genes are TRBV2 and TRBJ2-5; 14 nucleotides agree with TRBD2. With 3 bases clipped from V and 7 bases from J, the junction kept 1 base outside the gene matches. The CDR3 totals 14 residues. The germline CDR1 and CDR2 sequences are SNHLY and FYNNEI. CDR3: CASSDGLAGGTQYF. The CDR3 nucleotides read TGTGCCAGCAGTGACGGACTAGCGGGAGGGACCCAGTACTTC.

A remark on this clonotype: A much larger clone lies a single base off, so this may be a read error. The chain is built from TRBV7-2 and TRBJ1-1; 10 bases line up with TRBD1. Germline CDR1 reads SGHTA; CDR2 reads FQGNSA. The CDR3 runs 15 residues. The CDR3 loop is CVSSLVGTGDTEAFF. The CDR3 DNA reads TGTGTCAGCAGCTTAGTAGGGACAGGGGACACTGAAGCTTTCTTT.

Worth noting for this clonotype: This may be a read error, as it is one base from a much larger clone. The DNA for the CDR3 is TGTGCCAACCAGGGTATCCACGAGCAGTACTTC. It codes for CANQGIHEQYF. The genes are TRBV7-3 and TRBJ2-7; tentative D call: TRBD1 (5 bases). Trimming cost V 10 bases and J 5 bases, with 12 bases left between them. The length of the CDR3 is 11 residues. Germline V gives CDR1 SGHTA, CDR2 FQGTGA. Filled out from reference TRBV7-3 and TRBJ2-7, the complete variable domain reads GAGVSQTPSNKVTEKGKYVELRCDPISGHTALYWYRQSLGQGPEFLIYFQGTGAADDSGLPNDRFFAVRPEGSVSTLKIQRTERGDSAVYLCANQGIHEQYFGPGTRLTVT.

Ten or more counts support this clonotype. The V and J genes are TRBV2 and TRBJ2-6; maybe TRBD2 (6 bases). The length of the CDR3 is 15 residues. Germline CDR1 and CDR2: SNHLY and FYNNEI. The germline V and J ends were trimmed by 1 base and 4 bases, with 8 bases remaining between them. For the CDR3, the DNA is TGTGCCAGCAGTGAAGTCGCGGGGGGGGCCAACGTCCTGACTTTC. Translation: CASSEVAGGANVLTF.

This clonotype was counted a single time. The junction departs from germline at one end; a sequencing error may be responsible. The chain is built from TRBV2 and TRBJ1-2; TRBD1 is a possible D gene (6 bases). CDR3 size: 10 residues. The germline V gene encodes CDR1 SNHLY and CDR2 FYNNEI. CDR3 coding DNA: TGTGCCGGCAGGGGCGATGGCTACACCTTC. Its protein product is CAGRGDGYTF. Combining the CDR3 with reference TRBV2 and TRBJ1-2 gives the whole variable domain EPEVTQTPSHQVTQMGQEVILRCVPISNHLYFYWYRQILGQKVEFLVSFYNNEISEKSEIFDDQFSVERPDGSNFTLKIRSTKLEDSAMYFCAGRGDGYTFGSGTRLTVV.

V and J are TRBV12-3 or TRBV12-4 and TRBJ1-1; no clear D gene. The CDR3 has 11 residues. Trimming removed 8 bases at V and 4 bases at J, with 8 bases between. The CDR3 nucleotides are TGTGCCAGCGGGGTGTCCACTGAAGCTTTCTTT. Translating gives CASGVSTEAFF.

This rearrangement joins TRBV24-1 to TRBJ2-7, with D possibly TRBD2 on 5 matching bases. The V gene lost 6 bases and the J gene lost 4 bases, with 15 bases spanning the gap. Per germline, CDR1 KGHDR and CDR2 SFDVKD. The CDR3 has 14 amino acids. In DNA, the CDR3 is TGTGCCACCAGTACGGGGTCCTACGGATACGAGCAGTACTTC. Its protein product is CATSTGSYGYEQYF.

This chain joins TRBV7-8 and TRBJ1-6, with 9 bases identical to TRBD1. With V trimmed by 4 bases and J by 8 bases, 6 bases remained unmatched. The CDR3 loop spans 15 amino acids. The germline gives CDR1 SGHVS, CDR2 FQNEAQ. The CDR3 DNA sequence: TGTGCCAGCAGCTCCAACAGGGGGCTAGATTCACCCCTCCACTTT. It codes for CASSSNRGLDSPLHF.